This T cell receptor (beta chain) was documented in a study of long-term antiretroviral therapy in people with HIV. General study results and limits: Blood dates from the mid-2000s to the late 2010s, possibly under older ART regimens. Clones that had undergone expansion before ART prevailed in the repertoire throughout all time points.

At least one PBMC sample before ART and at least two after were required. The run of the v3.0 immunoSEQ assay was at survey level. Method: immunoSEQ multiplex PCR; TCRdb's copy keeps in-frame clones and lacks some. The sample has around 20,000 clones, around four fifths seen once. The CDR3 consists of 15 residues. V dropped 2 bases and J dropped 1 base, with 9 bases sitting between them. Per the germline V gene, CDR1 is MGHRA and CDR2 is YSYEKL. Only one count was recorded for this clone. Its specificity is not known. This specimen consisted of unsorted PBMCs, obtained approximately 4 years after starting antiretroviral therapy. The chain employs TRBV4-1 and TRBJ2-1; D remains ambiguous. The clonotype comes from a man younger than 35 with HIV. The chain's CDR3 is CASSQRLISYNEQFF. CDR3 in DNA: TGCGCCAGCAGCCAACGCCTTATTTCCTACAATGAGCAGTTCTTC.